The entry that follows covers one TCR beta chain sequence. Its antigen remains undetermined. There are no base qualities to consult, and no much larger clone falls within one base. These data are taken from a study of lymphopenia after photon versus proton radiotherapy (dated by TCRdb to about 2019). With regard to the full study: In patients with gastrointestinal tumors who developed high-grade lymphopenia, the study compared the immunological effects of photon radiation therapy with those of proton radiation therapy. The cohort included over 15 patients with gastrointestinal tumors who developed lymphopenia after receiving either photon or proton therapy. The study aimed to characterize how the two radiation modalities differ in their impact on the immune system.

What the authors observed across the whole study: After the lymphocyte count nadir, photon-treated repertoires showed oligoclonal expansion, especially of CD8+ Temra cells, which drove the drop in diversity. Across the cohort, among patients who died, a greater drop in TCR diversity after the nadir was inversely correlated with overall survival time. The survival association was assessed only in patients who died, and better survival with proton therapy was presented by the authors as a possibility rather than a demonstrated result. Proton-treated patients stayed relatively stable during treatment, while photon-treated patients lost naive T cells and TCR diversity and gained effector/memory populations.

To prepare the library, the immunoSEQ multiplex PCR assay was applied. T cell repertoires were profiled with deep sequencing of rearranged TCR beta loci together with multiparametric flow cytometry. As stored in TCRdb, this immuneACCESS dataset retains in-frame rearrangements with V and J assigned. A fraction of the clones does not appear; measured against another copy, unresolved V genes explain less than half of the discrepancy, and the remainder lacks a known reason. This sample comprises roughly 58,000 clones, roughly 87% of them detected only once. Jointly, the top ten make up about 13% of the sample. There are 13 amino acids in the CDR3, from cysteine to phenylalanine inclusive. This entry keeps only the CDR3 DNA: 39 bases, framed from base 1. Relative to germline, V is 8 bases shorter and J is 5 bases shorter, with 16 bases between their ends. The germline V gene supplies CDR1 SQVTM and CDR2 ANQGSEA.

The rearrangement joined TRBV29-1 to TRBJ2-1; the D gene may be TRBD1 or TRBD2, since each aligns over 5 bases. Sample: peripheral blood, taken from a patient treated with proton-based radiotherapy. This TCR came from an elderly man with esophageal cancer. The CDR3 region: CSSGLSLDNEQFF. The DNA reads as follows: TGCAGCTCGGGGCTCTCCCTTGACAATGAGCAGTTCTTC.